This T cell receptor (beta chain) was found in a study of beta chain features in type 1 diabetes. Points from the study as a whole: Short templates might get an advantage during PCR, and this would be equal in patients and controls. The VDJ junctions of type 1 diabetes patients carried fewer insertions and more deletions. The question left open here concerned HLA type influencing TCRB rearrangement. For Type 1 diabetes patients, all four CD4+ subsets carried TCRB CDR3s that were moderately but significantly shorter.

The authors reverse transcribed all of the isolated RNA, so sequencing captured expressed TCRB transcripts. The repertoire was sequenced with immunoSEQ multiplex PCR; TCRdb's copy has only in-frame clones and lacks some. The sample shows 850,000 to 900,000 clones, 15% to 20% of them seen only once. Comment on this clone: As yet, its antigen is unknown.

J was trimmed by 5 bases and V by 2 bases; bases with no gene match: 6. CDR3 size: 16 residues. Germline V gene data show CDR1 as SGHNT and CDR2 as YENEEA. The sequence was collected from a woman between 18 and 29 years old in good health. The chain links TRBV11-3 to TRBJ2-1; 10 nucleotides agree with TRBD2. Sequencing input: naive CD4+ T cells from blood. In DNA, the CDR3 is TGTGCCAGCAGCTTATCCCGACTAGCGGGCCACAATGAGCAGTTCTTC. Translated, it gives CASSLSRLAGHNEQFF.